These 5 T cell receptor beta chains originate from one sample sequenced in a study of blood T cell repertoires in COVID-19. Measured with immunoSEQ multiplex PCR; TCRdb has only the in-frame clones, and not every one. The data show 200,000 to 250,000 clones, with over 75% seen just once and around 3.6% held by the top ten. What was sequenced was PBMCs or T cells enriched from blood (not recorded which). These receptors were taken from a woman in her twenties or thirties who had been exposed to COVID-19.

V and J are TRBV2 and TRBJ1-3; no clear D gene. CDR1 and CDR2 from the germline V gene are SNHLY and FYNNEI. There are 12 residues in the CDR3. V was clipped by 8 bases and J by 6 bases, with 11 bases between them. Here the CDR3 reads CASLIPVNTIYF. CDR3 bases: TGTGCCAGCTTAATTCCAGTAAACACCATATATTTT.

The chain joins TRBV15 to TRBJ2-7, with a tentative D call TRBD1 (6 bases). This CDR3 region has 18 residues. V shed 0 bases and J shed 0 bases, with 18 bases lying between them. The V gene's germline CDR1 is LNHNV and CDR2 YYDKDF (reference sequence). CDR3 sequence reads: CATSREKVGQRASYEQYF. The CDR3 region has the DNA TGTGCCACCAGCAGAGAAAAGGTTGGACAGCGAGCCTCCTACGAGCAGTACTTC. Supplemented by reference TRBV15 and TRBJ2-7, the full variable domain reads DAMVIQNPRYQVTQFGKPVTLSCSQTLNHNVMYWYQQKSSQAPKLLFHYYDKDFNNEADTPDNFQSRRPNTSFCFLDIRSPGLGDTAMYLCATSREKVGQRASYEQYFGPGTRLTVT.

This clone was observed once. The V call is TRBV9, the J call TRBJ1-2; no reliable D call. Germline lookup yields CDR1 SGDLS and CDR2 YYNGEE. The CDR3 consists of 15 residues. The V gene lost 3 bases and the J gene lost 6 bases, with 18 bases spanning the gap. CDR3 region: CASSGQDLFSDGYTF. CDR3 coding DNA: TGTGCCAGCAGCGGCCAAGACCTCTTCAGCGATGGCTACACCTTC.

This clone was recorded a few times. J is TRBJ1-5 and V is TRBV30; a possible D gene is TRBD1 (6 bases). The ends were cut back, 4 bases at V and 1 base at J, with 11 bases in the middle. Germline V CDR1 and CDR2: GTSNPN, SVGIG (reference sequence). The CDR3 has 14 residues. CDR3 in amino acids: CAWKIGQSNQPQHF. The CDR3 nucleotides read TGTGCCTGGAAAATCGGACAGAGCAATCAGCCCCAGCATTTT.

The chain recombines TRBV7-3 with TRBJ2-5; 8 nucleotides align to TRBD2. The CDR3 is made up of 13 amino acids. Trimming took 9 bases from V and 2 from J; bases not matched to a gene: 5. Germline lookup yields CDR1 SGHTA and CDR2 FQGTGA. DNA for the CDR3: TGTGCCAGGAATAGCGGGGAACAAGAGACCCAGTACTTC. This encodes CARNSGEQETQYF.